This TCR beta chain was obtained from a study of T cell responses to AZD1222 COVID-19 vaccine. TCRdb's table, derived via immunoSEQ multiplex PCR, lists solely in-frame clones and lacks some. The sample includes under 150,000 clones, roughly 88% of them seen just once. This clone has a single count. This CDR3 region has 13 residues. Germline loops: CDR1 WSHSY, CDR2 SAAADI. Deletions cut 3 bases from V and 14 bases from J, with 14 bases between. This sequence was found in an adult in good health. Sequencing was performed on peripheral blood, taken on day 0 of MenACWY control vaccination. The chain joins TRBV10-2 to TRBJ1-6, with a possible D match to TRBD1 (5 bases). In DNA form, the CDR3 reads TGCGCCAGCAGTGATAGAACAGGCGGGACCCTCCACTTT. Translating gives CASSDRTGGTLHF.